Here is one T cell receptor (beta chain) with its context. TCRbeta library construction was performed incorporating unique molecular identifiers. One entry per CDR3 protein, called by TCRdb with MiXCR from the PCR reads. The sample records 420,000 or so distinct CDR3 sequences, about 11% being singletons. This entry comes from a study of T-cell reconstitution after alpha-beta-depleted transplantation in children. V lost 4 bases and J lost 8, with 15 bases in between. The CDR3 length is 15 residues. Per germline, CDR1 LGHDT and CDR2 YNNKEL (reference sequence). The sample was PBMCs from the stem cell graft donor, taken from the stem cell graft. This chain connects TRBV3-1 to TRBJ1-6; TRBD1 might be the D (5 bases). The source is a human donor who donated a stem cell graft to a child with acute myeloid leukemia. In DNA, the CDR3 is TGTGCCAGCAGCCCGGGACCTCCGGGTGATTCACCCCTCCACTTT. It is translated as CASSPGPPGDSPLHF.